The table lists the clone carrying this TCR beta chain with a few counts. The authors ran a second PCR of 7 to 11 cycles using a sample-barcoded 5' primer and a J-beta primer mix. Each CDR3 protein gets one entry after TCRdb re-called the 5' RACE reads with MiXCR. The table records 780,000 or so distinct CDR3 sequences, 25% of them present only once. The data derive from a study of blood T cells in healthy people across ages. This CDR3 has 15 residues. The data were also submitted as part of a second study, on T cells of mothers and their children. That paper notes: Second-round PCR products received sample barcodes and 2-4 random nucleotides from the M1S primer. There were over 9 million TCR beta CDR3 reads from each mother and a few million from each child.

The clonotype comes from a boy younger than 18 in good health. The material sequenced was blood. V is TRBV21-1 and J is TRBJ1-3; the DNA was not compared with TRBD1, the D call given in the table. TRBV21-1 is annotated as a pseudogene. Here the CDR3 DNA reads TGTGCCAGCAGCAATCCTACAGGGGATGGAAACACCATATATTTT. As protein: CASSNPTGDGNTIYF.